Below, one T cell receptor beta chain is given with its context. Its antigen is still unknown. The donors for the TCR repertoire analysis were around eleven juvenile idiopathic arthritis patients with active disease who had not reached inactive disease, of whom 3 were polyarticular and 8 were oligoarticular. A median age of roughly 11 years (range 2.4-22.9) and a median disease duration of around seven years (range 0.2-19.1) were recorded for the TCR-sequenced patients. The samples used for TCR repertoire analysis were collected at two centres in Italy. Peripheral blood mononuclear cells were isolated by Histopaque-1077 density gradient and cryopreserved in around 90% FCS with roughly 10% DMSO. The data are from a study of synovial regulatory T cells in juvenile arthritis (dated by TCRdb to between 2015 and 2016). About the full investigation: Of the sequenced patients, 5 or 6 received methotrexate, one received methotrexate plus infliximab, a few were therapy-naive, and one had no treatment information. TCRbeta CDR3 repertoires of blood iaTreg cells, other blood Treg cells and synovial fluid Treg cells from matched patient samples were compared in the study. Effector T cell subsets from the study cohort were also sequenced for comparisons, but the Treg dataset by itself includes only blood Treg cells and synovial fluid Treg cells. TCR repertoire comparisons included Treg and Teff subsets from more than nine JIA patients with active disease.

Overall study results and their limits: Lower TCR diversity was observed in blood iaTreg cells than in other blood Treg cells, consistent with antigen-driven expansion. Synovial Treg cells shared more CDR3 sequences with iaTreg cells than with other blood Treg cells, and Chao-Jaccard similarity confirmed that synovial Treg cells were more closely related to iaTreg cells. Across patients, iaTreg TCR repertoires were largely private and overlapped partially with synovial Teff repertoires and blood CPL repertoires.

The library came from the immunoSEQ multiplex PCR assay. TCRbeta CDR3 sequencing was performed by Adaptive Biotechnologies. The authors' pipeline ran thus. Repertoire similarity was assessed with the Chao-modified Jaccard index and with the median clonotype overlap from 200 random subsamples of equal sample size. The similarity analyses were run on either productive nucleotide sequences or amino acid sequences translated in silico. Hierarchical clustering with single linkage and t-SNE based on Chao-modified Jaccard distances were used to compare repertoires. After normalising for sample size, the researchers measured repertoire diversity with the Renyi index across a range of alpha values. TCRdb holds this immuneACCESS table with in-frame rearrangements only. Some clones are missing; in checked studies, unresolved V genes explain under half, and the rest has no known cause. D and trimming come from the DNA, and the V and J calls and clone size come from that table. This sample's records show under 8,000 clones. 0.61% of the sample rests with the top ten.

The germline V gene gives CDR1 as SGHRS and CDR2 as YFSETQ. CDR3 length: 13 amino acids, cysteine to phenylalanine. No nucleotide data were recorded. The rearranged chain carries TRBV5-1 and TRBJ1-2. What was sequenced was Treg cells from blood. Interpreted using the paper, the cell subset or site label stands for: remaining (HLA-DR-negative) circulating blood Treg cells. This receptor was obtained from a donor aged 2-30 years with juvenile idiopathic arthritis. CDR3 region: CASSFRDGRGYTF.